This note documents a single T cell receptor beta chain sequence. Assay: immunoSEQ multiplex PCR; the TCRdb copy retains only in-frame clones and omits some. The sample consists of some 90,000 clones, less than 90% of them appearing once. This sample stems from a study of blood T cell repertoires in COVID-19. Study-level information: T cells, B-cell-depleted T cells, or PBMCs supplied cDNA or gDNA.

This TCR was recovered from a human donor in a cohort sampled during active COVID-19. The material sequenced was peripheral blood.

The CDR3 DNA sequence: TGTGCCAGCAGGCGCTTGGGGGGCACTGAAGCTTTCTTT. Protein product: CASRRLGGTEAFF. V and J are TRBV28 and TRBJ1-1, with D maybe TRBD1 (5 bases). The CDR3 consists of 13 residues. The ends were cut back, 6 bases at V and 4 bases at J, with 12 bases in the middle. Germline lookup yields CDR1 MDHEN and CDR2 SYDVKM.